This T cell receptor beta chain was captured by sequencing in a study of regulatory T cells in long-lasting Graves disease. This clonotype was recorded at least ten times. V gave up 8 bases and J gave up 3 bases, with 13 bases separating them. CDR1 is SNHLY and CDR2 is FYNNEI in the germline V gene. The CDR3 is made up of 13 amino acids. Time point meaning: newly diagnosed GD, antithyroid drugs for less than 3 months. PBMCs were the source of the RNA used for TCR sequencing. Arm-PCR of CDR3 regions and iRepertoire HTBI primers were used to build TCR beta libraries. TCRdb fed the multiplex PCR reads into MiXCR, producing one record per CDR3 protein. The repertoire includes around 420,000 distinct CDR3 sequences, approximately 15% of them detected once, and around 7.6% sits in the top ten. These data were also reused for a study on T cells in Graves' hyperthyroidism and ophthalmopathy.

The starting material was peripheral blood mononuclear cells (PBMCs), obtained at new diagnosis, from a patient treated with antithyroid drugs. The rearrangement links TRBV2 to TRBJ1-1; D gene unclear. This clonotype originated in a middle-aged woman with Graves disease. This CDR3 reads CASARDQYTEAFF. CDR3 nucleotides: TGTGCCAGCGCCCGAGACCAGTACACTGAAGCTTTCTTT.